The clone carrying this TCR beta chain was seen many times. Its antigen is currently unknown. The data belong to a study of early T cells in non-severe SARS-CoV-2 infection. Study-level background: The authors sequenced bulk RNA from unsorted whole blood, leaving chains unpaired. The study's findings and limits: Matching against VDJdb likely underestimated virus-specific expansions, favoring anti-spike CD8.

Each cDNA molecule carried a unique molecular identifier. TCRdb re-derived calls from the 5' RACE reads in MiXCR, one entry per CDR3 protein. The sample carries around 84,000 distinct CDR3 sequences, about 12% recorded once. CDR3 length: 17 residues. The germline gives CDR1 SGHVS, CDR2 FNYEAQ. Trimming stripped 7 bases from V and 3 bases from J, with 21 bases between. Input material: whole blood. This sequence joins TRBV7-6 and TRBJ2-2; TRBD1 or TRBD2 may be the D gene (6 bases each). The sequence was obtained from an adult who was a healthcare worker with PCR-confirmed SARS-CoV-2 infection or an uninfected control (not recorded which). CDR3 in DNA: TGTGCCAGCACCCCAATCCCATCGGGGGCGGACACCGGGGAGCTGTTTTTT. This codes for CASTPIPSGADTGELFF.